Listed below are T cell receptor beta chains from one sample, sequenced in a study of T cell responses to AZD1222 COVID-19 vaccine. Method: immunoSEQ multiplex PCR; TCRdb's copy keeps in-frame clones and lacks some. Here the sample spans 120,000 to 150,000 clones, more than 70% being singletons. The sequencing here drew on peripheral blood, taken 28 days after the second AZD1222 dose. Receptor source: an adult who received the AZD1222 COVID-19 vaccine. Both conserved end residues are part of each CDR3. The D gene is left open where the match is weak. Some rows have no size entry. The others give once, few or many, or a class for an expanded clone.

v_gene	abundance	j_gene	d_gene	CDR3aa	CDR3nt
TRBV4-1	NA	TRBJ2-5	TRBD2	CASSQGVVAGVQETQYF	TGCGCCAGCAGCCAAGGAGTGGTAGCGGGAGTCCAAGAGACCCAGTACTTC
TRBV7-9	NA	TRBJ2-1	NA	CASSLVSGAHNEQFF	TGTGCCAGCAGCTTAGTTTCGGGGGCCCACAATGAGCAGTTCTTC
TRBV4-1	NA	TRBJ1-1	NA	CASSQKGGNREEGYTEAFF	TGCGCCAGCAGCCAGAAGGGGGGAAACAGGGAAGAGGGGTACACTGAAGCTTTCTTT
TRBV6-2/TRBV6-3	NA	TRBJ2-5	NA	CASSFAEKETQYF	TGTGCCAGCAGTTTTGCGGAAAAAGAGACCCAGTACTTC
TRBV18	NA	TRBJ1-1	TRBD1	CASSPGQGRTEAFF	TGTGCCAGCTCACCCGGACAGGGACGCACTGAAGCTTTCTTT
TRBV11-3	NA	TRBJ1-2	NA	CASSSTGTFGRYGYTF	TGTGCCAGCAGCTCGACCGGGACTTTCGGACGCTATGGCTACACCTTC
TRBV2	NA	TRBJ1-2	NA	CASGGGRPSNYGYTF	TGTGCCAGCGGGGGGGGTCGCCCATCGAACTATGGCTACACCTTC
TRBV7-9	once	TRBJ1-1	NA	CASSYRQLNTEAFF	TGTGCCAGCAGCTACCGACAGTTGAACACTGAAGCTTTCTTT
TRBV20-1	NA	TRBJ2-1	TRBD2	CSASDNSGSSGNEQFF	TGCAGTGCTAGTGACAATAGCGGGAGCTCGGGCAATGAGCAGTTCTTC
TRBV27	NA	TRBJ1-2	NA	CASTNWGPDGYTF	TGTGCCAGCACCAATTGGGGGCCGGATGGCTACACCTTC
TRBV10-3	NA	TRBJ1-1	NA	CAIGWGTEAFF	TGTGCCATCGGGTGGGGCACTGAAGCTTTCTTT
TRBV9	NA	TRBJ2-2	NA	CASSVTAMNTGELFF	TGTGCCAGCAGCGTAACGGCAATGAACACCGGGGAGCTGTTTTTT
TRBV7-7	NA	TRBJ2-1	NA	CASSLDSHNEQFF	TGTGCCAGCAGCTTAGACAGCCACAATGAGCAGTTCTTC
TRBV5-1	NA	TRBJ1-4	NA	CASSTSGTSKAEKLFF	TGCGCCAGCAGTACTTCAGGGACGTCAAAGGCGGAAAAACTGTTTTTT
TRBV5-1	NA	TRBJ2-7	NA	CASSLDRMDYEQYF	TGCGCCAGCAGCCTCGACAGGATGGACTACGAGCAGTACTTC
TRBV7-9	NA	TRBJ2-1	NA	CASSRRLGTGNEQFF	TGTGCCAGCAGTCGTAGACTAGGAACGGGGAATGAGCAGTTCTTC
TRBV7-8	NA	TRBJ2-6	NA	CASSLGLAGSGGANVLTF	TGTGCCAGCAGCTTAGGATTGGCAGGGAGCGGTGGGGCCAACGTCCTGACTTTC
TRBV18	NA	TRBJ2-7	TRBD2	CASSPGNSGRAFYEQYF	TGTGCCAGCTCACCAGGAAATAGCGGGAGGGCCTTTTACGAGCAGTACTTC
TRBV4-2	NA	TRBJ2-1	TRBD2	CASSRDPASGRGNNEQFF	TGTGCCAGCAGCCGAGACCCAGCTAGCGGGAGGGGGAACAATGAGCAGTTCTTC
TRBV9	NA	TRBJ2-1	NA	CASSVGDLVMDNEQFF	TGTGCCAGCAGCGTAGGGGACCTAGTTATGGACAATGAGCAGTTCTTC
TRBV2	NA	TRBJ1-1	TRBD1	CASSGGTGAIEAFF	TGTGCCAGCAGTGGTGGGACAGGAGCTATTGAAGCTTTCTTT
TRBV29-1	NA	TRBJ2-1	NA	CSVQDYDEQFF	TGCAGCGTTCAGGACTACGATGAGCAGTTCTTC
TRBV10-3	NA	TRBJ1-1	NA	CAISQGQREAFF	TGTGCCATCAGCCAAGGACAGCGTGAAGCTTTCTTT
TRBV19	NA	TRBJ1-2	NA	CASSGQGDYGYTF	TGTGCCAGTAGTGGGCAAGGGGACTATGGCTACACCTTC
TRBV6-5	NA	TRBJ1-4	TRBD1	CASRDRDPNEKLFF	TGTGCCAGCAGGGACAGGGACCCTAATGAAAAACTGTTTTTT
TRBV6-2/TRBV6-3	NA	TRBJ1-5	NA	CASSSSGTRGSNQPQHF	TGTGCCAGCAGTTCGTCAGGGACCCGGGGGAGCAATCAGCCCCAGCATTTT
TRBV19	NA	TRBJ2-7	TRBD1	CASSYRDRVHEQYF	TGTGCCAGTAGTTACCGGGACAGGGTCCACGAGCAGTACTTC
TRBV5-4	NA	TRBJ1-4	NA	CASSLWATNEKLFF	TGTGCCAGCAGCTTGTGGGCAACTAATGAAAAACTGTTTTTT
TRBV19	NA	TRBJ1-1	TRBD1	CASSISGQGWTEAFF	TGTGCCAGTAGTATTTCCGGACAGGGGTGGACTGAAGCTTTCTTT
TRBV4-3	NA	TRBJ2-3	TRBD2	CASSQGLADRTDTQYF	TGCGCCAGCAGCCAAGGCCTAGCGGACCGCACAGATACGCAGTATTTT
TRBV15	NA	TRBJ2-3	NA	CATSRVSGRASTDTQYF	TGTGCCACCAGCAGAGTGAGCGGCAGGGCTAGCACAGATACGCAGTATTTT
TRBV23-1	NA	TRBJ1-1	NA	CASSREGEAFF	TGCGCCAGCAGTCGCGAGGGGGAGGCTTTCTTT
TRBV27	NA	TRBJ2-1	TRBD2	CASRGLAGVANEQFF	TGTGCCAGCAGGGGACTAGCGGGAGTGGCCAATGAGCAGTTCTTC
TRBV18	NA	TRBJ1-1	NA	CASSPRMNTEAFF	TGTGCCAGCTCCCCAAGGATGAACACTGAAGCTTTCTTT
TRBV28	NA	TRBJ2-6	NA	CASSPRIPRGANVLTF	TGTGCCAGCAGCCCGAGGATCCCACGGGGGGCCAACGTCCTGACTTTC
TRBV27	NA	TRBJ1-3	NA	CASKGLRGPSGNTIYF	TGTGCCAGCAAGGGACTCCGGGGGCCCTCTGGAAACACCATATATTTT
TRBV4-3	NA	TRBJ2-1	NA	CASSQDREREQFF	TGCGCCAGCAGCCAAGATCGAGAGCGGGAGCAGTTCTTC
TRBV28	NA	TRBJ1-1	NA	CASSLWGVGGEAFF	TGTGCCAGCAGTTTATGGGGTGTCGGGGGTGAAGCTTTCTTT
TRBV5-4	NA	TRBJ1-6	NA	CASSLDRTNSPLHF	TGTGCCAGCAGCTTGGACAGGACGAATTCACCCCTCCACTTT
TRBV28	once	TRBJ1-1	NA	CASSFIPQGIGTEAFF	TGTGCCAGCAGTTTTATCCCTCAGGGTATCGGTACTGAAGCTTTCTTT
TRBV6-6	NA	TRBJ1-1	TRBD1	CASSLQGARRHTEAFF	TGTGCCAGCAGCTTACAGGGGGCCAGGCGACACACTGAAGCTTTCTTT
TRBV10-3	NA	TRBJ1-3	NA	CAISEQWNTIYF	TGTGCCATCAGTGAACAATGGAACACCATATATTTT
TRBV11-2	NA	TRBJ1-6	TRBD1	CASSLAGQGNSPLHF	TGTGCCAGCAGCTTAGCCGGACAGGGCAATTCACCCCTCCACTTT
TRBV5-1	NA	TRBJ2-1	TRBD2	CASSLARTSESSYNEQFF	TGCGCCAGCAGCTTGGCCAGGACTAGCGAGAGCTCCTACAATGAGCAGTTCTTC
TRBV4-3	NA	TRBJ2-1	TRBD2	CASSQGLAGVGNNEQFF	TGCGCCAGCAGCCAGGGACTAGCGGGAGTGGGGAACAATGAGCAGTTCTTC
TRBV28	NA	TRBJ1-1	NA	CASSLGTVPKGPEAFF	TGTGCCAGCAGTTTAGGGACGGTACCTAAGGGCCCTGAAGCTTTCTTT
TRBV30	once	TRBJ1-1	NA	CAWSSTPLNAEAFF	TGTGCCTGGAGCAGCACACCCCTAAATGCTGAAGCTTTCTTT
TRBV21-1	NA	TRBJ2-1	NA	CASSKWDNDFPNEQFF	TGTGCCAGCAGCAAATGGGACAACGACTTTCCCAATGAGCAGTTCTTC
TRBV16	NA	TRBJ1-1	NA	CASSQNPFGGPSETEAFF	TGTGCCAGCAGCCAGAATCCCTTTGGGGGGCCCTCAGAGACTGAAGCTTTCTTT
TRBV18	once	TRBJ1-3	NA	CASSPWRDEDTSSGNTIYF	TGTGCCAGCTCACCTTGGCGGGACGAAGATACCAGCTCTGGAAACACCATATATTTT
TRBV30	NA	TRBJ2-2	NA	CAWTGTLTGELFF	TGTGCCTGGACCGGGACCCTCACCGGGGAGCTGTTTTTT
TRBV15	NA	TRBJ1-2	NA	CATSRDSPGAAYGYTF	TGTGCCACCAGCAGAGATTCCCCGGGCGCTGCCTATGGCTACACCTTC
TRBV4-3	NA	TRBJ2-5	NA	CASALGSGQETQYF	TGCGCCAGCGCGCTAGGGAGCGGGCAAGAGACCCAGTACTTC
TRBV5-1	NA	TRBJ2-7	NA	CASSSAQVAEQYF	TGCGCCAGCAGCTCAGCTCAGGTCGCCGAGCAGTACTTC
TRBV11-2	NA	TRBJ2-7	TRBD1	CASSLKGGQGSYF	TGTGCCAGCAGCTTAAAGGGGGGACAGGGGTCGTACTTC